This T cell receptor beta chain was recovered during a study of low-dose radiotherapy and immunotherapy resistance in tumors. Whole-study context: Each patient took aspirin at a dose of 300 mg by mouth once daily over the course of four cycles, with dosing beginning on cycle 1 day 1.

Time point meaning: before trial treatment. Primers targeting TRAV and TRBV primed first-strand cDNA, covering alpha and beta chains. TCRs were amplified for roughly 20 PCR cycles with a constant-region primer and V-primer adapter. TCRdb fed the reads into MiXCR, producing one record per CDR3 protein. The sample carries 80,000 to 95,000 distinct CDR3 sequences, 9.4% recorded once. Trimming removed 3 bases from V and 7 bases from J; junction bases left unmatched: 9. This CDR3 comprises 15 residues. Germline V gene sequence: CDR1 SGHRS, CDR2 YFSETQ. V and J are TRBV5-1 and TRBJ2-1; 8 bases agree with TRBD2. Sample: PBMCs, taken before treatment. The source of this sequence is a male donor with prostate cancer. CDR3 in amino acids: CASSSGASGRNEQFF. The CDR3 DNA reads as TGCGCCAGCAGCTCGGGTGCTAGCGGGCGGAATGAGCAGTTCTTC.